This is a list of T cell receptor beta chains from one sample in a study of cytomegalovirus exposure and HLA in healthy donors. The protocol was immunoSEQ multiplex PCR, while the TCRdb copy is restricted to in-frame clones and leaves out a portion. Here the sample table reports 150,000 or so clones. The source material was PBMCs. The receptors stem from a woman in her forties or fifties in good health and CMV-seronegative. Each CDR3 is given with its conserved first and last residue. D genes are given only for firm matches.

TRBJ2-4	TRBD1	TRBV18	TGTGCCAGCTCGCCGACGACAGGGTGGCAAAACATTCAGTACTTC	CASSPTTGWQNIQYF
TRBJ1-1	NA	TRBV6-4	TGTGCCAGCAGTGAGGGCAGGGGCACTGAAGCTTTCTTT	CASSEGRGTEAFF
TRBJ2-2	NA	TRBV5-1	TGCGCCAGCAGCTTGTATTCAGGCCTGGCAGGGAACACCGGGGAGCTGTTTTTT	CASSLYSGLAGNTGELFF
TRBJ2-3	TRBD2	TRBV30	TGTGCCTGGAGTGTGGAGCGGGGGGAATCAGATACGCAGTATTTT	CAWSVERGESDTQYF
TRBJ2-5	NA	TRBV11-2	TGTGCCAGCAGCTTAGGCCGAGGGCTTCAAGAGACCCAGTACTTC	CASSLGRGLQETQYF
TRBJ2-5	TRBD2	TRBV28	TGTGCCAGCCGGGAGGGGATTGAAGAGACCCAGTACTTC	CASREGIEETQYF
TRBJ2-5	TRBD1	TRBV5-4	TGTGCCAGCAGCCCTGACAGGGGAAGAGAGACCCAGTACTTC	CASSPDRGRETQYF
TRBJ1-2	NA	TRBV18	TGTGCCAGCTCACCTATGGGACTGGAGGGCTACACCTTC	CASSPMGLEGYTF
TRBJ1-3	NA	TRBV7-9	TGTGCCAGCAGCTTAGCAAGGGGTGGAAACACCATATATTTT	CASSLARGGNTIYF
TRBJ1-1	NA	TRBV19	TGTGCCAGTAGTATTAGCCGTATTCTCCCTGAAGCTTTCTTT	CASSISRILPEAFF
TRBJ2-7	TRBD2	TRBV6-1	TGTGCCAGCAGTGAGGCTAGCGGGGCCGCCGGCTACGAGCAGTACTTC	CASSEASGAAGYEQYF
TRBJ1-5	NA	TRBV4-1	TGCGCCAGCAGCCACCCCACCCCAGGGCGGGGGGCTTTCAATCAGCCCCAGCATTTT	CASSHPTPGRGAFNQPQHF
TRBJ1-1	NA	TRBV9	TGTGCCAGCAGACCAGGGGAAGTAGGCACTGAAGCTTTCTTT	CASRPGEVGTEAFF
TRBJ1-2	NA	TRBV4-2	TGTGCCAGCAGCCAAGTCGAGGCTGGCACCTATGGCTACACCTTC	CASSQVEAGTYGYTF
TRBJ1-1	TRBD1	TRBV19	TGTGCCAGTAGAATGAACAGGGGGACCTACACTGAAGCTTTCTTT	CASRMNRGTYTEAFF
TRBJ1-5	TRBD1	TRBV28	TGTGCCAGCAGAGACAGGGCGGCTCAGCCCCAGCATTTT	CASRDRAAQPQHF